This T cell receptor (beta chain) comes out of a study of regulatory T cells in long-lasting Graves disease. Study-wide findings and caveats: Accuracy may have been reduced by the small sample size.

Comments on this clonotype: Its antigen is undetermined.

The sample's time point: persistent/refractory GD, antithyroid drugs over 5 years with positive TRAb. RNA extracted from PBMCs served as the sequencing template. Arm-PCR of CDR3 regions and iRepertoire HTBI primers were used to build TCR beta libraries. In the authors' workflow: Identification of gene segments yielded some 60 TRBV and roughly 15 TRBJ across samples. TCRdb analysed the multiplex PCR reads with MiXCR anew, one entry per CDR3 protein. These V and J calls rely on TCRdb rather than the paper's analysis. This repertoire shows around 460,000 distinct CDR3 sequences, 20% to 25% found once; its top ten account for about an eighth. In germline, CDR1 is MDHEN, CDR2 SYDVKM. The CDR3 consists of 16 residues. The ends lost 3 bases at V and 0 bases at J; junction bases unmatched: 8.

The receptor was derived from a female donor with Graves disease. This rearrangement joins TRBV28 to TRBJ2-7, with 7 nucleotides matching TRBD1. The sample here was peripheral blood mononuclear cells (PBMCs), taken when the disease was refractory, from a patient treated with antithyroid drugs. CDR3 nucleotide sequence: TGTGCCAGCAGTTTGCCTCCGACAGGGAGCTCCTACGAGCAGTACTTC. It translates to CASSLPPTGSSYEQYF.